The rows below give T cell receptor beta chains drawn from one sample of a study of cytomegalovirus exposure and HLA in healthy donors. Produced via immunoSEQ multiplex PCR; TCRdb's table is partial and in-frame only. The sample lists under 200,000 clones; roughly 80% were seen once. Sequenced input: PBMCs. The receptors derive from a female donor in good health and CMV-seronegative. CDR3s include the opening cysteine and the closing phenylalanine or tryptophan. D genes are given only for firm matches. The size entry is marked missing in some rows and otherwise reads once, few, many or a size class.

once	TRBD2	TRBV6-5	TRBJ2-7	TGTGCCAGCAGTTCCCCCCTAGCGGGAGACTACGAGCAGTACTTC	CASSSPLAGDYEQYF
once	.	TRBV10-2	TRBJ1-2	TGCGCCAGCAGCCCGGCCTCGGCAGGATATGGCTACACCTTC	CASSPASAGYGYTF
.	.	TRBV19	TRBJ2-5	TGTGCCAGTAGTATTGGGGGGGCTAGGTGGGAGACCCAGTACTTC	CASSIGGARWETQYF
.	TRBD1	TRBV29-1	TRBJ2-3	TGCAGCGGGGACAGTGCTAGCACAGATACGCAGTATTTT	CSGDSASTDTQYF
few	TRBD1	TRBV6-5	TRBJ2-7	TGTGCCAGCAGTCACCGGGACAGGGACGAGCAGTACTTC	CASSHRDRDEQYF
.	.	TRBV9	TRBJ1-2	TGTGCCAGCAGCCCCTCGACAGATGGCTACACCTTC	CASSPSTDGYTF
.	TRBD2	TRBV6-6	TRBJ2-1	TGTGCCAGCAGTTCTCCGGGACTACCTCCAAATGAGCAGTTCTTC	CASSSPGLPPNEQFF
.	.	TRBV18	TRBJ2-7	TGTGCCAGCTCTCCAGGGGGAGGATCCTACGAGCAGTACTTC	CASSPGGGSYEQYF
.	.	TRBV6-1	TRBJ2-3	TGTGCCAGCAGTGCACAGGGGTATAGCGGGGCCTCCGGGACAGATACGCAGTATTTT	CASSAQGYSGASGTDTQYF
.	.	TRBV4-3	TRBJ2-1	TGCGCCAGCAGCCAAGAGAATGGTCCGAGCTCCTACAATGAGCAGTTCTTC	CASSQENGPSSYNEQFF
.	.	TRBV19	TRBJ2-4	TGTGCCAGTAGTAGATACAGGGCCGAGGGCAAAAACATTCAGTACTTC	CASSRYRAEGKNIQYF
.	.	TRBV29-1	TRBJ2-1	TGCAGCGCCGACGCGGGCAACTACAATGAGCAGTTCTTC	CSADAGNYNEQFF
.	TRBD1	TRBV5-1	TRBJ2-7	TGCGCCAGCAGCTTGGAAAGGGACAGTCTCTACGAGCAGTACTTC	CASSLERDSLYEQYF
once	TRBD2	TRBV4-2	TRBJ2-5	TGTGCCAGCAGCTCCCGACTAGCGGGGGGCTCAGGGGAGACCCAGTACTTC	CASSSRLAGGSGETQYF
.	TRBD1	TRBV5-4	TRBJ2-7	TGTGCCAGCAGCTTGGGACAGGGGGCCTACGAGCAGTACTTC	CASSLGQGAYEQYF
.	.	TRBV9	TRBJ1-1	TGTGCCAGCAGCGTAGATGGACGGGAGAACACTGAAGCTTTCTTT	CASSVDGRENTEAFF
.	TRBD1	TRBV6-5	TRBJ2-2	TGTGCCAGCAGCTGGACAGGGGAGTCCACCGGGGAGCTGTTTTTT	CASSWTGESTGELFF
.	TRBD2	TRBV4-1	TRBJ2-1	TGCGCCAGCAGCCAGCTTAGCGGGAGGACCAGTCGGAATGAGCAGTTCTTC	CASSQLSGRTSRNEQFF
.	TRBD2	TRBV6-5	TRBJ2-1	TGTGCCAGCAGTAGGGTTGGGGGGGCCTACAATGAGCAGTTCTTC	CASSRVGGAYNEQFF
.	TRBD2	TRBV4-3	TRBJ2-7	TGCGCCAGCAGCCAAGATCAAGCGGGGGGCACATACTCCTACGAGCAGTACTTC	CASSQDQAGGTYSYEQYF
.	TRBD2	TRBV14	TRBJ2-3	TGTGCCAGCAGCCTTTTGACTAGCGGGAGCAGGCCGGGTACAGATACGCAGTATTTT	CASSLLTSGSRPGTDTQYF
few	TRBD2	TRBV6-4	TRBJ2-2	TGTGCCAGCAGTCCGGGACTAGACTACACCGGGGAGCTGTTTTTT	CASSPGLDYTGELFF
.	.	TRBV9	TRBJ2-7	TGTGCCAGCAGCGTAGGTGGCCCCTACGAGCAGTACTTC	CASSVGGPYEQYF
.	TRBD1	TRBV18	TRBJ2-7	TGTGCCAGCTCACCTTCGCGGACAGGAACCAACTACGAGCAGTACTTC	CASSPSRTGTNYEQYF
.	.	TRBV6-6	TRBJ2-7	TGTGCCAGCAGCTCCTTGCGGGGGCCGGTGGACGAGCAGTACTTC	CASSSLRGPVDEQYF
.	.	TRBV4-1	TRBJ1-6	TGCGCCAGCAGCCAAGATGAGTGGGGGGAGAGATCACCCCTCCACTTT	CASSQDEWGERSPLHF
once	.	TRBV19	TRBJ1-1	TGTGCCAGTAGTATTATTTCGGGTACTGAAGCTTTCTTT	CASSIISGTEAFF
.	.	TRBV7-8	TRBJ1-1	TGTGCCAGCGGGTCAGGCCCACCATTTGGCACTGAAGCTTTCTTT	CASGSGPPFGTEAFF
.	.	TRBV30	TRBJ2-1	TGTGCCTGGTCTAGGGGGTTGGATGAGCAGTTCTTC	CAWSRGLDEQFF
.	TRBD1	TRBV29-1	TRBJ2-7	TGCAGCGTTAGGACAGGGGCTTCCTACGAGCAGTACTTC	CSVRTGASYEQYF
.	TRBD1	TRBV28	TRBJ1-2	TGTGCCACCCGCGAAATTGGACAGGTTACTGGCTACACCTTC	CATREIGQVTGYTF
once	.	TRBV5-1	TRBJ2-3	TGCGCCAGCAGCTTGGCGCGGGGGCCGACAGATACGCAGTATTTT	CASSLARGPTDTQYF
.	TRBD2	TRBV27	TRBJ2-7	TGTGCCAGCAGTCGCGGCGGCGGGAGTTCCCACGAGCAGTACTTC	CASSRGGGSSHEQYF
.	.	TRBV7-3	TRBJ2-5	TGCGCCAGCAGCAGAGCCGGCAGGGCAGAGACCCAGTACTTC	CASSRAGRAETQYF
.	TRBD1	TRBV7-7	TRBJ2-1	TGTGCTAGCAGCCTTGGACAGGGTGGGAATGAGCAGTTCTTC	CASSLGQGGNEQFF
.	.	TRBV15	TRBJ1-5	TGTGCCACCAGCAGAGATGGGCCGTCCCAGCATTTT	CATSRDGPSQHF
.	.	TRBV18	TRBJ2-7	TGTGCCAGCTCTCCCAGGGCGTACGAGCAGTACTTC	CASSPRAYEQYF
few	.	TRBV25-1	TRBJ1-1	TGTGCCAGCAGTGAATATCGGGCCTCGGGCAGGGGAAGCACTGAAGCTTTCTTT	CASSEYRASGRGSTEAFF
.	TRBD2	TRBV15	TRBJ2-3	TGTGCCACCAGCAACAGGGGGATAGCGGGGGGGCTGAAAGATACGCAGTATTTT	CATSNRGIAGGLKDTQYF
few	.	TRBV15	TRBJ1-4	TGTGCCACCAGCAATAGACAGGAACTAAATGAAAAACTGTTTTTT	CATSNRQELNEKLFF
.	.	TRBV19	TRBJ1-2	TGTGCCAGTAGTCCGACAGAAGACTATGGCTACACCTTC	CASSPTEDYGYTF
.	.	TRBV7-6	TRBJ1-3	TGTGCCTCCCGCTCAGGGTCTGGAAACACCATATATTTT	CASRSGSGNTIYF